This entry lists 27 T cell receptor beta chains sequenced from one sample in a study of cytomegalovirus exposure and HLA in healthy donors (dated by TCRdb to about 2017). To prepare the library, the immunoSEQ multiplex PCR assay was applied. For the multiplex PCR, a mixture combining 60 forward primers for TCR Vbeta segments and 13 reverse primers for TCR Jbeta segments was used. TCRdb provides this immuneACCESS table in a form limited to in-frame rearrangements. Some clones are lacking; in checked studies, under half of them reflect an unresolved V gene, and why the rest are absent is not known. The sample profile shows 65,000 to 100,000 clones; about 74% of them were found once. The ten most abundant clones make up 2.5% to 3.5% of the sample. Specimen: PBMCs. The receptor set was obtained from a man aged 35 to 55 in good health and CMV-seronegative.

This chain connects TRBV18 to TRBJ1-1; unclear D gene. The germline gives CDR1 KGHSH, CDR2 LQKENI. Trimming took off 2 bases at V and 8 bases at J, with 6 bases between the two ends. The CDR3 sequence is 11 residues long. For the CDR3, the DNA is TGTGCCAGCTCACCAGGCCTCGAAGCTTTCTTT. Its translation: CASSPGLEAFF. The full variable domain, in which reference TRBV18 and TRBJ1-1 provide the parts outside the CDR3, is NAGVMQNPRHLVRRRGQEARLRCSPMKGHSHVYWYRQLPEEGLKFMVYLQKENIIDESGMPKERFSAEFPKEGPSILRIQQVVRGDSAAYFCASSPGLEAFFGQGTRLTVV.

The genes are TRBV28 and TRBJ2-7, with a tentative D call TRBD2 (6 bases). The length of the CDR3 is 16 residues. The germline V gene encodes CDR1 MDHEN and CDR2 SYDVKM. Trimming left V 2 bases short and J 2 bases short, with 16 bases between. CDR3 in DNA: TGTGCCAGCAGTTTACGTGGACTAAGAAGCCCCTACGAGCAGTACTTC. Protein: CASSLRGLRSPYEQYF.

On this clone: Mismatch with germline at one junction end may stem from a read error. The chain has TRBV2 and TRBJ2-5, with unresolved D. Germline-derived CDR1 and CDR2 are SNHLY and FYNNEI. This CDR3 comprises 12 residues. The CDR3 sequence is CASSDRHLRTNF. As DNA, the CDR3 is TGTGCCAGCAGTGATCGTCACCTCAGAACTAACTTC.

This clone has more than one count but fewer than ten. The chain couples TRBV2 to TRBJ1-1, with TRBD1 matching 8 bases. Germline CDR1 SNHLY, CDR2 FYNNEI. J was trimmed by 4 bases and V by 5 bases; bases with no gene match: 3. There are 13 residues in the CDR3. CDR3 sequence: CASSPTGGTEAFF. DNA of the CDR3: TGTGCCAGCAGTCCTACAGGGGGCACTGAAGCTTTCTTT.

For the CDR3, the DNA is TGTGCCAGCAGCTTAGAGTTCTACACTGAAGCTTTCTTT. This codes for CASSLEFYTEAFF. The rearrangement links TRBV11-3 to TRBJ1-1; D not resolved. The V gene's germline CDR1 is SGHNT and CDR2 YENEEA. The CDR3 length is 13 residues. The germline V and J ends were trimmed by 0 bases and 3 bases, with 5 bases remaining between them. The entire variable domain, with the rest obtained from reference TRBV11-3 and TRBJ1-1, is as follows: EAGVVQSPRYKIIEKKQPVAFWCNPISGHNTLYWYLQNLGQGPELLIRYENEEAVDDSQLPKDRFSAERLKGVDSTLKIQPAELGDSAVYLCASSLEFYTEAFFGQGTRLTVV.

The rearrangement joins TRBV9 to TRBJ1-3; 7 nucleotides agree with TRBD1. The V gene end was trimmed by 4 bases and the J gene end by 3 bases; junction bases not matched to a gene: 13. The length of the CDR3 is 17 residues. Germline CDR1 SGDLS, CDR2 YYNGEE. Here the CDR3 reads CASSSRYRGDNGNTIYF. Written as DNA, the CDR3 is TGTGCCAGCAGCTCCCGATACAGGGGTGACAATGGAAACACCATATATTTT.

The CDR3 spells CASSAPGQTEQYF. The CDR3 region has the DNA TGTGCCAGCAGCGCGCCGGGACAGACCGAGCAGTACTTC. This chain links TRBV7-3 with TRBJ2-7; 7 nucleotides line up with TRBD1. The V gene's germline CDR1 is SGHTA and CDR2 FQGTGA. The CDR3 consists of 13 residues. V dropped 5 bases and J dropped 6; count of bases not matched to a gene: 7.

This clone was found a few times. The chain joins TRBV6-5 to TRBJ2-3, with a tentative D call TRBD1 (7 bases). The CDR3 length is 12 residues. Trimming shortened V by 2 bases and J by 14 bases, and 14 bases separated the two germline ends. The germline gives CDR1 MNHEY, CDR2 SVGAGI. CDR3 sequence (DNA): TGTGCCAGCAGTTACGACAGGGAGGATCGGTATTTT. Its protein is CASSYDREDRYF.

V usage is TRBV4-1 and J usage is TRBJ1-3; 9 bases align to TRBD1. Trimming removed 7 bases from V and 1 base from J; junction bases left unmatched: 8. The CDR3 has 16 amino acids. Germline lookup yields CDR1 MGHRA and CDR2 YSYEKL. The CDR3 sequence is CASTRGDRVSGNTIYF. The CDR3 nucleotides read TGCGCCAGCACCAGAGGGGACAGGGTTTCTGGAAACACCATATATTTT.

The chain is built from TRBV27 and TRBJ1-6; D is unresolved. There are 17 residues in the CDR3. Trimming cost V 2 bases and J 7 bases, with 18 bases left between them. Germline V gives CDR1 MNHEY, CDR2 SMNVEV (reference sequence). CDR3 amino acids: CASSLPPPSIPNSPLHF. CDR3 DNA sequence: TGTGCCAGCAGTTTACCCCCCCCGAGTATCCCGAATTCACCCCTCCACTTT.

The CDR3 region is CSVAAGTNTEAFF. As DNA, the CDR3 is TGCAGCGTTGCGGCAGGAACGAACACTGAAGCTTTCTTT. The J gene is TRBJ1-1, the V gene TRBV29-1; D unresolved. With 4 bases removed from V and 1 base from J, the gap between germline ends came to 10 bases. The CDR3 length is 13 residues. From germline, CDR1 is SQVTM and CDR2 ANQGSEA. Variable domain in full (rest from reference TRBV29-1 and TRBJ1-1): SAVISQKPSRDICQRGTSLTIQCQVDSQVTMMFWYRQQPGQSLTLIATANQGSEATYESGFVIDKFPISRPNLTFSTLTVSNMSPEDSSIYLCSVAAGTNTEAFFGQGTRLTVV.

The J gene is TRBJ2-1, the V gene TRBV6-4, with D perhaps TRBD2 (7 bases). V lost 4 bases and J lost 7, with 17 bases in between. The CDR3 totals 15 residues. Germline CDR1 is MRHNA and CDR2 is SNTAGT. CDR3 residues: CASSALAGAGNEQFF. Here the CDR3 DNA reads TGTGCCAGCAGTGCACTGGCGGGGGCGGGGAATGAGCAGTTCTTC.

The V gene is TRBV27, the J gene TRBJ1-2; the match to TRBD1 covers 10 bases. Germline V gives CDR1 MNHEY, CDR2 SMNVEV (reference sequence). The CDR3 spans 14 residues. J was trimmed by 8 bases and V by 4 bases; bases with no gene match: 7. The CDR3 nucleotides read TGTGCCAGCAGTTCCTTGGACAGGGGGGAAGGCTACACCTTC. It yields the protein CASSSLDRGEGYTF.

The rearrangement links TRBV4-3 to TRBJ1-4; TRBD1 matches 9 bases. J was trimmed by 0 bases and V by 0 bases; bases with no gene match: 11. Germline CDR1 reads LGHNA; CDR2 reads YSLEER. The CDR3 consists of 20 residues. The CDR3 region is CASSQDYGGQGIATNEKLFF. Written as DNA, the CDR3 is TGCGCCAGCAGCCAAGATTACGGGGGACAGGGAATAGCAACTAATGAAAAACTGTTTTTT.

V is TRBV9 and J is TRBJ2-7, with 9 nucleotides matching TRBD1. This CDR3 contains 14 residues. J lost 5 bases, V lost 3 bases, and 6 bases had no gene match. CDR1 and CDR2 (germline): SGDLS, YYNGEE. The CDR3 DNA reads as TGTGCCAGCAGCGCCGGGACAGGGAGGCACGAGCAGTACTTC. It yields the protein CASSAGTGRHEQYF.

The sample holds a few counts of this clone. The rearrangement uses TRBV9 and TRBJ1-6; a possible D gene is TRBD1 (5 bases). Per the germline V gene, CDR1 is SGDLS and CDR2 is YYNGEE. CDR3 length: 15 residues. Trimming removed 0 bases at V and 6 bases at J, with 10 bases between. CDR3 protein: CASSVEGQINSPLHF. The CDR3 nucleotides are TGTGCCAGCAGCGTAGAGGGGCAGATTAATTCACCCCTCCACTTT. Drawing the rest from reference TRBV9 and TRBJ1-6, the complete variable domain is DSGVTQTPKHLITATGQRVTLRCSPRSGDLSVYWYQQSLDQGLQFLIQYYNGEERAKGNILERFSAQQFPDLHSELNLSSLELGDSALYFCASSVEGQINSPLHFGNGTRLTVT.

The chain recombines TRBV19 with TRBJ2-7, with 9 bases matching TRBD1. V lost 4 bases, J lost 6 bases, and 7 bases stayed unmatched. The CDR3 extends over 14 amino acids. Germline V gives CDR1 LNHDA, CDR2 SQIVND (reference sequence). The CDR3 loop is CASSTWTGESEQYF. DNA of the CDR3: TGTGCCAGTAGTACCTGGACAGGGGAAAGCGAGCAGTACTTC.

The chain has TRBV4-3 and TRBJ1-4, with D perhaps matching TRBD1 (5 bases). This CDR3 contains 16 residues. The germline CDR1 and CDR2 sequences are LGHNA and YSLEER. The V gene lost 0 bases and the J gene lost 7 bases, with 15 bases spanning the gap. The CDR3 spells CASSQDISGGGEKLFF. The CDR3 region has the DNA TGCGCCAGCAGCCAAGATATATCGGGGGGTGGTGAAAAACTGTTTTTT.

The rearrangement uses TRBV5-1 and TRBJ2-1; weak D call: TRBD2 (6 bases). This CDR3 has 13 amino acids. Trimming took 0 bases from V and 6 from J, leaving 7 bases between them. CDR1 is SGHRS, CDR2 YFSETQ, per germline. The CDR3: CASSLAGSNEQFF. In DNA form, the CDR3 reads TGCGCCAGCAGCTTGGCCGGGAGCAATGAGCAGTTCTTC.

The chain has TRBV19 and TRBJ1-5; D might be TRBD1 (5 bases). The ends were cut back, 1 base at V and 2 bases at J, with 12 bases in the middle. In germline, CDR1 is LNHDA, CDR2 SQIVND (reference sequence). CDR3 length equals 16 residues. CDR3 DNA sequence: TGTGCCAGTAGTATAGCGCAGGGAATGCGCAATCAGCCCCAGCATTTT. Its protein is CASSIAQGMRNQPQHF.

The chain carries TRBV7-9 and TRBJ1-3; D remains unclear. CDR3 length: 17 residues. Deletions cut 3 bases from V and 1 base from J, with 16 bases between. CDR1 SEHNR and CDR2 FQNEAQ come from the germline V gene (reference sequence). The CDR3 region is CASSLGWAQVSGNTIYF. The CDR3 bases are TGTGCCAGCAGCTTGGGCTGGGCTCAGGTATCTGGAAACACCATATATTTT.

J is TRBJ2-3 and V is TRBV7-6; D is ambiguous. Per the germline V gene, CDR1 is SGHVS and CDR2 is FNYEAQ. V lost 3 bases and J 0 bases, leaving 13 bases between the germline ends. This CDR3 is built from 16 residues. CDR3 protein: CASSFTPPHSTDTQYF. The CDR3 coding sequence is TGTGCCAGCAGCTTTACACCTCCGCACAGCACAGATACGCAGTATTTT.

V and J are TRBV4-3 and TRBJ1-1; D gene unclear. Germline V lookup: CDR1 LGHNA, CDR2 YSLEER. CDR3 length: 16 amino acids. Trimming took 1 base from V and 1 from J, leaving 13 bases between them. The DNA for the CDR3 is TGCGCCAGCAGCCAAGGAGCCCAGGATAGGAACACTGAAGCTTTCTTT. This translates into CASSQGAQDRNTEAFF.

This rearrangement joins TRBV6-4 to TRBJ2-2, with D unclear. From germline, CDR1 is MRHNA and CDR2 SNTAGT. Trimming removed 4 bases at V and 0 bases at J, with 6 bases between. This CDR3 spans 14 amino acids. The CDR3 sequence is CASSVQPNTGELFF. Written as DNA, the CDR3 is TGTGCCAGCAGTGTACAACCGAACACCGGGGAGCTGTTTTTT.

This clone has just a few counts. CDR3 in amino acids: CASSLFAGGGQPQHF. The CDR3 nucleotides are TGTGCCAGCAGCTTATTTGCAGGGGGCGGACAGCCCCAGCATTTT. The chain recombines TRBV11-2 with TRBJ1-5; 8 nucleotides agree with TRBD1. J gave up 7 bases and V 2 bases, and 7 bases lay outside the gene matches. CDR1 and CDR2 (germline): SGHAT, FQNNGV. The CDR3 sequence is 15 residues long.

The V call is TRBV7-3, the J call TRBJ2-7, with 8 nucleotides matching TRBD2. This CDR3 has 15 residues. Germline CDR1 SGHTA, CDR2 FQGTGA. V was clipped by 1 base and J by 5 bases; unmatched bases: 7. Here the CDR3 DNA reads TGTGCCAGCAGCTTAATGGTAGCGGGGAAAAACGAGCAGTACTTC. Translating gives CASSLMVAGKNEQYF.

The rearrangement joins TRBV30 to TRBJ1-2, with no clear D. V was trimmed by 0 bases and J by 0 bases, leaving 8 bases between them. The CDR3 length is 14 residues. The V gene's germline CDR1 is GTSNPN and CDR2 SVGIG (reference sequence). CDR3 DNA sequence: TGTGCCTGGAGTGTACGAGGAACTAACTATGGCTACACCTTC. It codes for CAWSVRGTNYGYTF.